What follows are 5 T cell receptor beta chains derived from one specimen sequenced in a study of blood T cell repertoires in COVID-19 (dated by TCRdb to 2019 to 2021). Library preparation employed the immunoSEQ multiplex PCR assay. Not all clones reach the TCRdb copy of this immuneACCESS table, which keeps in-frame sequences only. Checked studies attribute under half of the gap to unresolved V genes and leave the rest unexplained. Counted in this sample were approximately 300,000 clones; 80% to 95% of them appeared once. The top ten constitute approximately 6.8% of the sample. The sequencing input was peripheral blood. The receptors were gathered from a woman aged 25 to 39 with COVID-19, enrolled during active disease.

This chain connects TRBV5-5 to TRBJ2-7; 9 bases line up with TRBD1. The germline gives CDR1 SGHKS, CDR2 YYEKEE (reference sequence). CDR3 length equals 15 residues. Trimming removed 3 bases from V and 4 bases from J; junction bases left unmatched: 8. The CDR3 sequence is CASSWNRGPMYEQYF. Written as DNA, the CDR3 is TGTGCCAGCAGCTGGAACAGGGGGCCCATGTACGAGCAGTACTTC.

The rearrangement uses TRBV28 and TRBJ2-7; tentatively, D is TRBD1 (7 bases). CDR1 is MDHEN, CDR2 SYDVKM, per germline. This CDR3 spans 16 amino acids. Trimming took off 7 bases at V and 0 bases at J, with 19 bases between the two ends. CDR3 sequence: CASTIKGAGLSYEQYF. The CDR3 DNA is TGTGCCAGCACCATAAAGGGGGCGGGGCTCTCCTACGAGCAGTACTTC.

This chain connects TRBV11-3 to TRBJ2-1; 11 bases are a match to TRBD2. The length of the CDR3 is 15 residues. Germline assignment: CDR1 SGHNT and CDR2 YENEEA. J gave up 7 bases and V 5 bases, and 7 bases lay outside the gene matches. In DNA form, the CDR3 reads TGTGCCAGCAGCCCTAGACTAGCGGGATTGAATGAGCAGTTCTTC. This encodes CASSPRLAGLNEQFF.

The V gene is TRBV4-3, the J gene TRBJ2-2; no definite D call. Looked up from germline, CDR1 is LGHNA and CDR2 is YSLEER. The V and J ends lost 4 bases and 0 bases respectively, with 9 bases between them. CDR3 length: 15 amino acids. The CDR3 region is CASSPRMSNTGELFF. The DNA of the CDR3 is TGCGCCAGCAGCCCTAGGATGTCGAACACCGGGGAGCTGTTTTTT.

J is TRBJ1-1 and V is TRBV6-5; 7 bases are a match to TRBD1. Germline loops: CDR1 MNHEY, CDR2 SVGAGI. V was clipped by 6 bases and J by 11 bases; unmatched bases: 12. The CDR3 extends over 13 amino acids. The CDR3 sequence: CASRRGQLVEAFF. The CDR3 coding sequence is TGTGCCAGCAGGCGGGGACAGCTCGTAGAGGCTTTCTTT.